The 2 T cell receptor beta chains in this list originate from one sample, sequenced in a study of shared clonotypes between healthy human individuals. Only in-frame clones appear in the TCRdb table, and some are missing; sequencing was by immunoSEQ multiplex PCR. This table has millions of clones, about 95% appearing once. Naive-designated CD8 cells lacked CD45RO, were positively enriched for CCR7, and omitted terminally differentiated effector memory CD45RA+ cells. The sample comprised naive CD8+ T cells sorted from blood. All receptors derive from a young man in good health.

In DNA, the CDR3 is TGCAGCGTTGTATCAGGGGCGAACGGTGGCTACACCTTC. It translates to CSVVSGANGGYTF. The rearrangement links TRBV29-1 to TRBJ1-2; D is possibly TRBD1 (6 bases). V lost 4 bases, J lost 7 bases, and 16 bases lay in between. CDR1 and CDR2 from the germline V gene are SQVTM and ANQGSEA. The CDR3 is 13 residues long.

This chain joins TRBV6-6 and TRBJ2-1; D may correspond to TRBD1 or TRBD2 (5 bases each). This CDR3 comprises 13 residues. Looked up from germline, CDR1 is MNHNY and CDR2 is SVGAGI (reference sequence). V was trimmed by 5 bases and J by 8 bases, leaving 13 bases between them. CDR3 residues: CASSGLGDDEQFF. In nucleotides, the CDR3 is TGTGCCAGCAGTGGGCTGGGGGACGATGAGCAGTTCTTC.